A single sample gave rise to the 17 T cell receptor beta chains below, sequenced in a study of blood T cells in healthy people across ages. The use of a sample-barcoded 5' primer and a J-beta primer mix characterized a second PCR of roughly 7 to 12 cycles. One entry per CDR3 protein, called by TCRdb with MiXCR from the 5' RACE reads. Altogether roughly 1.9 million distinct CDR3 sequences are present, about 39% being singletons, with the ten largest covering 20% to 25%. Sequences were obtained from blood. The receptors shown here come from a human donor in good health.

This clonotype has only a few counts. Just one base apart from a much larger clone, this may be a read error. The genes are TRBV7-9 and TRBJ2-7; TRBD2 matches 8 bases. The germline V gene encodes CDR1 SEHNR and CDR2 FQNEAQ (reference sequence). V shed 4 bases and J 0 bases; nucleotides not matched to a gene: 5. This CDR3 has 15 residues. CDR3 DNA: TGTGCCAGCAGCTCCCCCGGGACTAGCTCCTACGAGCAGTACTTC. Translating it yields CASSSPGTSSYEQYF. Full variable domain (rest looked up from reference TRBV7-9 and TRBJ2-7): DTGVSQNPRHKITKRGQNVTFRCDPISEHNRLYWYRQTLGQGPEFLTYFQNEAQLEKSRLLSDRFSAERPKGSFSTLEIQRTEQGDSAMYLCASSSPGTSSYEQYFGPGTRLTVT.

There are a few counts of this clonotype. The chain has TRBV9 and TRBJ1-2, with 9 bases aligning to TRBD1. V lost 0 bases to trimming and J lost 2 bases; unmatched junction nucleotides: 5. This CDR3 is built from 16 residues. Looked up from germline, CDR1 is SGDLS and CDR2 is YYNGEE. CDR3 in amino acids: CASSVATGGLNYGYTF. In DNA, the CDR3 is TGTGCCAGCAGCGTAGCGACAGGGGGACTAAACTATGGCTACACCTTC.

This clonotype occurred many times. The CDR3, as DNA: TGCAGCGTTTCCCGAGACAGGGGGTATGGCTACACCTTC. This codes for CSVSRDRGYGYTF. The gene calls are TRBV29-1 and TRBJ1-2, with TRBD1 identical over 9 bases. Germline CDR1 and CDR2: SQVTM and ANQGSEA. V lost 5 bases, J lost 5 bases, and 6 bases stayed unmatched. CDR3 length: 13 amino acids.

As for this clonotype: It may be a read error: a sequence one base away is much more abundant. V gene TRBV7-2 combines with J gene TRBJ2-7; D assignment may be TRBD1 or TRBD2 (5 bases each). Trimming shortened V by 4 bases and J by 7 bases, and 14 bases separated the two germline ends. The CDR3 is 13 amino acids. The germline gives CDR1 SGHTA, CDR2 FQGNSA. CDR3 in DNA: TGTGCCAGCAGCTGGGACGGCGTGAAGGAGCAGTACTTC. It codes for CASSWDGVKEQYF. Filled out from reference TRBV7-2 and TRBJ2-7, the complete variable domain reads GAGVSQSPSNKVTEKGKDVELRCDPISGHTALYWYRQSLGQGLEFLIYFQGNSAPDKSGLPSDRFSAERTGGSVSTLTIQRTQQEDSAVYLCASSWDGVKEQYFGPGTRLTVT.

The DNA for the CDR3 is TGTGCCAGCAGTTCCGATACTAGCGGGGACTTCCTAAGCTCCTACAATGAGCAGTTCTTC. It translates to CASSSDTSGDFLSSYNEQFF. V and J are TRBV6-2 or TRBV6-3 and TRBJ2-1; TRBD2 matches at 10 bases. The CDR3 covers 20 residues. The V and J ends lost 4 bases and 0 bases, in that order; junction bases with no gene match: 15. From germline, CDR1 is MNHEY and CDR2 SVGEGT.

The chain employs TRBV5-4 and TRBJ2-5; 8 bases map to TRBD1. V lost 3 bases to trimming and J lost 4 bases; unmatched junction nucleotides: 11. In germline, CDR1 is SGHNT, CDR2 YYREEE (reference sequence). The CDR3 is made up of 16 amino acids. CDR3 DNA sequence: TGTGCCAGCAGCTGGAACCCGGGACAGGTTTTAGAGACCCAGTACTTC. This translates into CASSWNPGQVLETQYF.

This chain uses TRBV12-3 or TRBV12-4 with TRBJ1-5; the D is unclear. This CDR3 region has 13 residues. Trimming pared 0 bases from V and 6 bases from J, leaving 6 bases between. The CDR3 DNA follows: TGTGCCAGCAGTTTAGCTCAAAGTCAGCCCCAGCATTTT. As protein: CASSLAQSQPQHF.

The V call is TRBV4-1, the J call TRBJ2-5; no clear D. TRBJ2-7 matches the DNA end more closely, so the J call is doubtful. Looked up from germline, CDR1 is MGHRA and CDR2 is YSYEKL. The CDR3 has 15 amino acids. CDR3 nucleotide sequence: TGCGCCAGCAGCCCTCAACTTAGCCTCGGGCACGAGCAGTACTTC. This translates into CASSPQLSLGHEQYF.

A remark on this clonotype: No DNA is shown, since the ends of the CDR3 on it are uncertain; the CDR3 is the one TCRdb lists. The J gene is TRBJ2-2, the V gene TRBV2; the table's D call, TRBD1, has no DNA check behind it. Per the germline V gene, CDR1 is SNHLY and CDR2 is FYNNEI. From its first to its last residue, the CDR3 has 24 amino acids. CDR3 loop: CASSESTNEQFFGPGTAYTGELFF.

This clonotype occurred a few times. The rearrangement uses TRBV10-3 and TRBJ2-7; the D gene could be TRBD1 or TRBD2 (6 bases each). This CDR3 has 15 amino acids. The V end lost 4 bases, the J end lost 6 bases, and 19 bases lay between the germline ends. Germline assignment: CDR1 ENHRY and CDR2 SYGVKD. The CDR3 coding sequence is TGTGCCATCAGTGTTGTTCCAGGGGACTCTTCCGAGCAGTACTTC. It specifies CAISVVPGDSSEQYF.

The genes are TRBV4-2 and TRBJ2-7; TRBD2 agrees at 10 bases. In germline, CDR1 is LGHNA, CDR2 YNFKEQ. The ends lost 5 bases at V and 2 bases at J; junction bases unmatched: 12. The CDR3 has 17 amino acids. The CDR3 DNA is TGTGCCAGCAGCGAACTAGCGGGGCCCAACAGCCCCTACGAGCAGTACTTC. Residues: CASSELAGPNSPYEQYF.

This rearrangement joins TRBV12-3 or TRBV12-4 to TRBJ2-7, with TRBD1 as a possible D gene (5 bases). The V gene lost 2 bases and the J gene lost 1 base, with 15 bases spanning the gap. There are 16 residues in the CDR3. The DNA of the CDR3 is TGTGCCAGCAGTTTATTATCGACAGTCGGGTCCTACGAGCAGTACTTC. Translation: CASSLLSTVGSYEQYF.

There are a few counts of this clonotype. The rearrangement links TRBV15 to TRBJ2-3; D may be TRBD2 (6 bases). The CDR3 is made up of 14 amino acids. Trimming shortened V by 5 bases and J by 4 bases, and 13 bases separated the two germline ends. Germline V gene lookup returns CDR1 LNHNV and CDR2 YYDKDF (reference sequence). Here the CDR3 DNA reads TGTGCCACCAGCGAAGGCGGGGTGGCAGATACGCAGTATTTT. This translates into CATSEGGVADTQYF.

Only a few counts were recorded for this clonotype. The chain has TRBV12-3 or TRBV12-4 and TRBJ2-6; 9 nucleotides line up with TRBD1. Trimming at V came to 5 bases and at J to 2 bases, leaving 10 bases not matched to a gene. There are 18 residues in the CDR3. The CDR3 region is CASSPVTGGAPGANVLTF. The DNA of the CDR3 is TGTGCCAGCAGTCCCGTCACAGGGGGCGCACCTGGGGCCAACGTCCTGACTTTC.

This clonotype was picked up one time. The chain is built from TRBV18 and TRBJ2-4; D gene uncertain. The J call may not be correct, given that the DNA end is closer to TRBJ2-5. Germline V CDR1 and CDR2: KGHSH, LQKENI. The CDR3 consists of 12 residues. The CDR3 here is CASSPDGKTQYF. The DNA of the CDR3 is TGTGCCAGCTCACCTGATGGGAAGACCCAGTACTTC.

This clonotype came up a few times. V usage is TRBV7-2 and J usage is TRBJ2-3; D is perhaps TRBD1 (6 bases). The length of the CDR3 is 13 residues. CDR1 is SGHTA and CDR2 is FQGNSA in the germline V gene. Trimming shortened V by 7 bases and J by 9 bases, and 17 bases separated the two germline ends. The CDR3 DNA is TGTGCCAGCACCCTTACCAGGGGAGAGACGCAGTATTTT. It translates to CASTLTRGETQYF.

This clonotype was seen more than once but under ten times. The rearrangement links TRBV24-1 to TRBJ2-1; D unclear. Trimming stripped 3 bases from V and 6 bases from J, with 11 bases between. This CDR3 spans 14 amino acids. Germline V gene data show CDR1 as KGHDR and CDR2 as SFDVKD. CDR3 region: CATSDKDLFNEQFF. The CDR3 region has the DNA TGTGCCACCAGTGATAAGGATCTATTCAATGAGCAGTTCTTC.